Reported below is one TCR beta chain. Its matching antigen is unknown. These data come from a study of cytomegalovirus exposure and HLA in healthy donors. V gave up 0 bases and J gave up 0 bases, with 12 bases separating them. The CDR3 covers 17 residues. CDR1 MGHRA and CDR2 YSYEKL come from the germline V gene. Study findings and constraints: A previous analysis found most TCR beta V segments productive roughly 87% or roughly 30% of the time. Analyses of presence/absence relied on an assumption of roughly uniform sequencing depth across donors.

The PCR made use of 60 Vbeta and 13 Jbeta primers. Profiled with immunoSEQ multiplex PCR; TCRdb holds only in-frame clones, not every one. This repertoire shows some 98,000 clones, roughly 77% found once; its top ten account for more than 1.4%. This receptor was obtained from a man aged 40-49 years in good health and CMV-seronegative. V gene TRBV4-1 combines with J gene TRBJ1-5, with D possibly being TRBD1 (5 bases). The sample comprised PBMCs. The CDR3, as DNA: TGCGCCAGCAGCCAAGAGGGATCAGGGTATAGCAATCAGCCCCAGCATTTT. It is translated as CASSQEGSGYSNQPQHF.